This TCR beta chain was profiled in a study of molecular identifiers for immune sequencing clone quantification. Preparation of naive CD8 libraries involved roughly 19,000 to 1,000,000 sorted cells and 10%, 30% or 50% RNA. TCRdb reprocessed the PCR reads via MiXCR and lists one record per CDR3 protein. The profile shows under 65,000 distinct CDR3 sequences, around 25% of them singletons. This clonotype has ten or more counts. Its antigen is unknown. CDR1 is LNHDA, CDR2 SQIVND, per germline (reference sequence). The CDR3 is 17 residues long. The V segment lost 2 bases and the J segment 7 bases; nucleotides outside the gene matches: 17. Study-level findings and limits: Over 99% of CMV-specific effector molecules, but under 1% of naive ones, were in clones above 20 copies. Clone sizes could be underestimated for highly expanded clones when identical TCR molecules share a barcode.

This sequence was found in a human donor in good health. Some libraries in this study had Jurkat cell RNA spiked in. The chain couples TRBV19 to TRBJ2-7, with TRBD2 matching 7 bases. Sequencing input: naive CD8+ T cells from blood, with Jurkat cell RNA spiked in. Sample subset: FACS-sorted CD8+CD4-CCR7+CD45RA+ naive T cells. The CDR3 coding sequence is TGTGCCAGTAGTATACGGGGGGAACCGGGGCCCGTCGGGGAGCAGTACTTC. This codes for CASSIRGEPGPVGEQYF.